The text below deals with one TCR beta chain. The data were obtained in a study of patients and donors after allogeneic stem cell transplantation. V dropped 0 bases and J dropped 5 bases, with 9 bases sitting between them. This CDR3 contains 14 residues. TCRdb ran MiXCR on the RT-PCR reads and lists one entry per CDR3 protein. In the table there are some 40,000 distinct CDR3 sequences, about 31% of which are singletons. The chain combines TRBV5-3 with TRBJ2-1; D gene uncertain. TRBV5-3 is annotated as an ORF whose role is uncertain. The TCR originated in a human donor who was either an allogeneic HSCT recipient or a stem cell or donor lymphocyte infusion donor (not recorded which). It is not recorded whose cells these are; they may come from a transplant donor. The sequenced material came from blood, either unsorted or a sorted T cell fraction (not recorded which). CDR3 sequence: CARSLGGRNNEQFF. The CDR3 DNA reads as TGTGCCAGAAGCTTGGGCGGCAGAAACAATGAGCAGTTCTTC.